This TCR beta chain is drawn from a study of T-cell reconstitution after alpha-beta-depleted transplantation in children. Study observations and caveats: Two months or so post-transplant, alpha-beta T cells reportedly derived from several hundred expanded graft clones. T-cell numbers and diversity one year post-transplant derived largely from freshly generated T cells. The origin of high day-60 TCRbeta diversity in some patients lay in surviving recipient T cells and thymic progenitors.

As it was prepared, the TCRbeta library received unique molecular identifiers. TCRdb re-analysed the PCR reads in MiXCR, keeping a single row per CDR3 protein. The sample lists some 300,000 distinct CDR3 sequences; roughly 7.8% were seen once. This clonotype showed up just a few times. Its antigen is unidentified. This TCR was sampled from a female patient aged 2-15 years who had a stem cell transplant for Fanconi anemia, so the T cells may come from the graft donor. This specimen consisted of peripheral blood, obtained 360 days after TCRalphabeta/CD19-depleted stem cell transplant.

CDR3 in amino acids: CASSEGSSYTEAFF. As DNA, the CDR3 is TGTGCCAGCAGTGAAGGCAGCTCATACACTGAAGCTTTCTTT. The rearrangement uses TRBV25-1 and TRBJ1-1; D unresolved. CDR3 size: 14 residues. Germline CDR1 is MGHDK and CDR2 is SYGVNS. Trimming stripped 2 bases from V and 3 bases from J, with 10 bases between.